Included here is one T cell receptor beta chain sequence, with context. Authors' analysis steps: Filtering differed since immunoSEQ provided only junctions, with no quality scores. Generated by immunoSEQ multiplex PCR, the TCRdb table keeps only in-frame clones and is missing some. The D gene and trimming were derived from the DNA, and the V and J assignments and clone size from that table. The repertoire consists of 550,000 to 750,000 clones, with nearly 97% occurring once and the leading ten covering about 0.11%. Naive CD8 cells lacked CD45RO, underwent positive selection for CCR7 and left out terminally differentiated effector memory CD45RA+ cells. The entry originates in a study of shared clonotypes between healthy human individuals. Germline lookup yields CDR1 MGHRA and CDR2 YSYEKL. V was clipped by 0 bases and J by 3 bases; unmatched bases: 6. The CDR3 covers 17 residues.

The chain is built from TRBV4-1 and TRBJ1-2, with 11 bases matching TRBD1. What was sequenced was naive CD8+ T cells sorted from blood. The sequence derives from a woman in her thirties in good health. The CDR3 sequence is CASSQDVGTGGHYGYTF. For the CDR3, the DNA is TGCGCCAGCAGCCAAGATGTAGGGACAGGGGGTCACTATGGCTACACCTTC.